This TCR beta chain was captured in a study of T cells in Graves' hyperthyroidism and ophthalmopathy. Thyroid ultrasound, orbital computed tomography, clinical symptoms, and serum thyroxine and TRAb underpinned diagnoses. V lost 1 base to trimming and J lost 6 bases, with 13 bases between them. The CDR3 covers 14 residues. Germline loops: CDR1 SGHTA, CDR2 FQGNSA. This clonotype was picked up many times. Its antigen is unknown. Whole-study findings and limits: Within blood appeared most thyroid clonotypes that had expanded above 0.001.

Template material for amplifying TCR beta CDR3 regions consisted of RNA transcripts. The study used the HTBI primer set for a first-round RT-PCR of the TCR CDR3. TCRdb analysed the multiplex PCR reads with MiXCR anew, one entry per CDR3 protein. The sample shows approximately 610,000 distinct CDR3 sequences, over 12% of them seen only once. The receptor comes from a woman in her thirties or forties with Graves' ophthalmopathy. The chain is built from TRBV7-2 and TRBJ2-7; maybe TRBD2 (6 bases). Sequenced material: blood. The DNA for the CDR3 is TGTGCCAGCAGCTTAGGGGGGGAGAGCCGCGAGCAGTACTTC. Its translation is CASSLGGESREQYF. The variable domain in full, completed from reference TRBV7-2 and TRBJ2-7, reads GAGVSQSPSNKVTEKGKDVELRCDPISGHTALYWYRQSLGQGLEFLIYFQGNSAPDKSGLPSDRFSAERTGGSVSTLTIQRTQQEDSAVYLCASSLGGESREQYFGPGTRLTVT.